This T cell receptor beta chain is from a study of blood T cell repertoires in COVID-19. On the study more broadly: From the United States, Italy and Spain came samples of acute and convalescent COVID-19.

This CDR3 has 13 amino acids. CDR1 and CDR2 from the germline V gene are MGHRA and YSYEKL. Trimming took 5 bases from V and 7 from J; bases not matched to a gene: 3. In the study's own analysis: Researchers report that nucleated cell counts were estimated from reference gene primer amplification. TCRdb keeps only in-frame clones here, not all; method: immunoSEQ multiplex PCR. That table gives V, J and clone size, and the DNA gave D and trimming. The table includes about 250,000 clones, 92% detected once. Sequencing was performed on peripheral blood. The chain couples TRBV4-1 to TRBJ2-1, with 9 bases that match TRBD2. This TCR was recovered from a young man with COVID-19, enrolled during active disease. CDR3 nucleotides: TGCGCCAGCAGCGCGGGGGGGCGTAATGAGCAGTTCTTC. Its translation is CASSAGGRNEQFF.